The present T cell receptor beta chain was sequenced within a study of shared T cell receptors in the human thymus. Produced via immunoSEQ multiplex PCR; TCRdb's table is partial and in-frame only. The sample consists of about 380,000 clones, over 90% of them appearing once. The CDR3 has 16 amino acids. Per the germline V gene, CDR1 is SGDLS and CDR2 is YYNGEE. With V trimmed by 5 bases and J by 0 bases, 7 bases remained unmatched. Sequencing was done on a sample of thymocytes. The chain recombines TRBV9 with TRBJ2-1; 8 bases agree with TRBD2. The TCR comes from a human donor. This CDR3 reads CASRPTSGSSYNEQFF. DNA for the CDR3: TGTGCCAGCAGACCCACTAGCGGCAGCTCCTACAATGAGCAGTTCTTC.